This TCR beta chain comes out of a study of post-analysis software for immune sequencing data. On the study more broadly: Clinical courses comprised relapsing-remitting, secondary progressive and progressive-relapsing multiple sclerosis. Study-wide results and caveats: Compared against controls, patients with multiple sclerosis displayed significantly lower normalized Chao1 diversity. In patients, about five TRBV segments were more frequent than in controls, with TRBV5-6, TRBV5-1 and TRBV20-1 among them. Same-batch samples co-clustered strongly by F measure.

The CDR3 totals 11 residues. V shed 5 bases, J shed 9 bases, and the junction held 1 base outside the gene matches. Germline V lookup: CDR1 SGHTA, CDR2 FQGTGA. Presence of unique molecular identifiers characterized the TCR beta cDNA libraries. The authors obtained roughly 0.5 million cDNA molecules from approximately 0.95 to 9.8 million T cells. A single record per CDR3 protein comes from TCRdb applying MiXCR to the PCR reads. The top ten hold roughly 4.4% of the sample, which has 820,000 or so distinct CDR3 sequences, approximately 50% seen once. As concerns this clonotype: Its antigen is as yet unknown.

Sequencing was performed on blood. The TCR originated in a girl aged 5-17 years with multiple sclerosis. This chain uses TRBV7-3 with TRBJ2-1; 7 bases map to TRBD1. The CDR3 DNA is TGTGCCAGCAGCCAGGGGGTTGAGCAGTTCTTC. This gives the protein CASSQGVEQFF.